The TCR beta chain under discussion was sequenced for a study of beta chain features in type 1 diabetes. Study-wide results and limits: Researchers reported that naive, central memory and Treg TCRB repertoires appeared more similar in patients than in healthy donors. A potential PCR bias toward shorter templates would be equal in patient and control samples.

CD4+ cells of the naive, central memory, regulatory and stem cell-like memory types were sorted via CD45RO/CCR7/CD25/CD127/CD95/CD27. Turning to this clone: Its matching antigen is unknown.

Isolated RNA was reverse transcribed in full, so expressed TCRB transcripts were sequenced. The repertoire was sequenced with immunoSEQ multiplex PCR; TCRdb's copy has only in-frame clones and lacks some. The sample carries 150,000 to 190,000 clones, roughly 11% recorded once. This CDR3 spans 15 amino acids. Per germline, CDR1 MNHNY and CDR2 SVGAGI (reference sequence). With 6 bases clipped from V and 0 bases from J, the junction kept 6 bases outside the gene matches. This chain links TRBV6-6 with TRBJ2-3, with TRBD2 identical over 7 bases. The source is a man aged 18 to 29 in good health. Source material: central memory CD4+ T cells from blood. The CDR3 region is CASRPLGGSTDTQYF. CDR3 nucleotide sequence: TGTGCCAGCAGGCCACTCGGGGGGAGCACAGATACGCAGTATTTT.